These T cell receptor beta chains were read from a single sample in a study of glioma-infiltrating T cells after dendritic cell vaccination. TCRdb's table, derived via immunoSEQ multiplex PCR, lists solely in-frame clones and lacks some. In the table there are tens of thousands of clones, over 65% of which are singletons. The starting material was blood, obtained before dendritic cell vaccination. These receptors all stem from a human donor with glioblastoma. Each CDR3 is given with its conserved first and last residue. Each record gives: V gene, J gene, clone size, D gene, CDR3 length, CDR3 protein, CDR3 DNA. D genes are given only for firm matches. Only part of the rows carry a size: once, few, many, or a class if the clone is expanded.

TRBV7-2	TRBJ2-3	.	TRBD1	16	CASTTGRTGGTDTQYF	TGTGCCAGCACCACAGGTCGGACAGGGGGCACAGATACGCAGTATTTT
TRBV7-2	TRBJ2-1	.	TRBD1	15	CASSFGTGGYNEQFF	TGTGCCAGCAGCTTCGGGACAGGGGGTTACAATGAGCAGTTCTTC
TRBV30	TRBJ2-5	.	.	15	CAWSIPGLGQETQYF	TGTGCCTGGAGTATACCCGGACTGGGGCAAGAGACCCAGTACTTC
TRBV4-1	TRBJ1-2	.	TRBD1	16	CASSPGQGRSRYGYTF	TGCGCCAGCAGCCCGGGACAGGGGAGGTCGCGCTATGGCTACACCTTC
TRBV5-6	TRBJ1-1	.	.	15	CASSLDMTPNTEAFF	TGTGCCAGCAGCTTAGACATGACACCCAACACTGAAGCTTTCTTT
TRBV2	TRBJ2-2	.	TRBD2	16	CASSKTSAGGVGELFF	TGTGCCAGCAGTAAGACTAGCGCAGGAGGGGTCGGGGAGCTGTTTTTT
TRBV27	TRBJ2-7	.	TRBD1	13	CASNDREGYEQYF	TGTGCCAGCAACGACAGGGAAGGCTACGAGCAGTACTTC
TRBV9	TRBJ2-2	.	TRBD1	19	CASSQGGTGTLFYTGELFF	TGTGCCAGCAGCCAAGGGGGGACAGGAACCTTATTTTACACCGGGGAGCTGTTTTTT
TRBV15	TRBJ1-1	.	.	17	CATSRGGGRYGDTEAFF	TGTGCCACCAGCAGGGGCGGAGGGCGGTATGGGGACACTGAAGCTTTCTTT
TRBV1	TRBJ2-6	.	.	18	CTSSILRLCTNRANVLTF	TGCACCAGCAGTATCCTCCGTTTGTGCACAAATCGGGCCAACGTCCTGACTTTC
TRBV7-9	TRBJ2-7	few	.	17	CASSAIAAGQSVYEQYF	TGTGCCAGCAGCGCCATAGCGGCGGGACAGTCGGTCTACGAGCAGTACTTC
TRBV10-3	TRBJ2-6	.	.	19	CAISSSGRQLYSGANVLTF	TGTGCCATCAGTTCCTCAGGGCGACAATTATACTCTGGGGCCAACGTCCTGACTTTC
TRBV12-5	TRBJ2-1	.	TRBD1	17	CASGLASGQGLYNEQFF	TGTGCTAGTGGTTTGGCCAGCGGACAGGGGCTGTACAATGAGCAGTTCTTC
TRBV19	TRBJ2-7	.	TRBD1	12	CASTSRGHEQYF	TGTGCCAGTACCTCAAGGGGGCACGAGCAGTACTTC
TRBV19	TRBJ1-1	once	TRBD1	15	CASSFRQGMNTEAFF	TGTGCCAGTAGTTTCCGACAGGGGATGAACACTGAAGCTTTCTTT
TRBV7-3	TRBJ2-5	.	TRBD2	17	CASSLGLASGIAETQYF	TGTGCCAGCAGCTTAGGTCTGGCTAGCGGGATAGCGGAGACCCAGTACTTC
TRBV7-2	TRBJ2-7	.	TRBD2	15	CASRGGLAGGYEQYF	TGTGCCAGCAGAGGTGGACTAGCGGGAGGTTACGAGCAGTACTTC
TRBV6-5	TRBJ1-2	.	.	15	CASSYLAGVGYGYTF	TGTGCCAGCAGTTACTTAGCGGGGGTAGGCTATGGCTACACCTTC
TRBV19	TRBJ2-7	.	TRBD2	14	CASSLGLGSYEQYF	TGTGCCAGTAGTCTTGGACTAGGCTCCTACGAGCAGTACTTC
TRBV7-9	TRBJ2-2	.	TRBD1	14	CASNGRGKIGELFF	TGTGCCAGCAACGGCAGGGGGAAGATCGGGGAGCTGTTTTTT
TRBV11-3	TRBJ2-7	few	.	16	CASRSTGVLWDDEQYF	TGTGCCAGCAGATCTACCGGGGTTTTGTGGGATGACGAGCAGTACTTC